One sample yielded the 21 T cell receptor beta chains listed below, sequenced in a study of blood T cell repertoires in COVID-19. Clones were sequenced by immunoSEQ multiplex PCR, and TCRdb holds only the in-frame ones, with some missing. The sample yields roughly 49,000 clones, about four fifths seen once. Sequenced input: peripheral blood. The receptors here all came from a man aged 45 to 65 with active COVID-19.

The gene calls are TRBV28 and TRBJ2-7, with 7 bases identical to TRBD1. CDR1 and CDR2 from the germline V gene are MDHEN and SYDVKM. V dropped 2 bases and J dropped 2; count of bases not matched to a gene: 3. CDR3 size: 14 residues. The CDR3 nucleotides read TGTGCCAGCAGTTTAAGTCAGGGGGCCTACGAGCAGTACTTC. Protein: CASSLSQGAYEQYF.

The J gene is TRBJ1-1, the V gene TRBV18; 7 bases fit TRBD1. Germline assignment: CDR1 KGHSH and CDR2 LQKENI. The J segment lost 5 bases and the V segment lost 3 bases, leaving 12 bases of the junction unmatched. The CDR3 has 16 amino acids. CDR3 protein: CASSPRSRGVGTEAFF. In DNA, the CDR3 is TGTGCCAGCTCACCCCGATCCAGGGGGGTCGGAACTGAAGCTTTCTTT.

The chain joins TRBV5-5 to TRBJ2-2; TRBD2 is a possible D gene (6 bases). Trimming pared 6 bases from V and 8 bases from J, leaving 20 bases between. This CDR3 is built from 15 residues. The germline gives CDR1 SGHKS, CDR2 YYEKEE (reference sequence). The CDR3: CASTPGDLRPGELFF. The CDR3 DNA is TGTGCCAGCACCCCGGGAGATCTTCGACCTGGGGAGCTGTTTTTT.

This clone was picked up one time. The CDR3 DNA is TGTGCCAGCAGTTACTCGTTCAGGGGGAATTCACCCCTCCACTTT. Its translation: CASSYSFRGNSPLHF. The chain employs TRBV6-6 and TRBJ1-6; TRBD1 aligns across 7 bases. The CDR3 loop spans 15 amino acids. The germline V gene encodes CDR1 MNHNY and CDR2 SVGAGI (reference sequence). Trimming took 0 bases from V and 7 from J; bases not matched to a gene: 3.

The J gene is TRBJ1-5, the V gene TRBV10-1; a possible D gene is TRBD1 (5 bases). Germline lookup yields CDR1 WNHNN and CDR2 SYGVQD (reference sequence). The CDR3 is 15 amino acids. Trimming took 2 bases from V and 4 from J, leaving 12 bases between them. CDR3 in amino acids: CASSEGQGQNQPQHF. CDR3 nucleotides: TGCGCCAGCAGTGAGGGTCAGGGCCAAAATCAGCCCCAGCATTTT.

This chain uses TRBV12-3 or TRBV12-4 with TRBJ1-1; maybe TRBD1 (6 bases). V lost 11 bases and J 5 bases, leaving 18 bases between the germline ends. This CDR3 region has 13 residues. CDR3 nucleotides: TGTGCCGGCCAACGACAGGAGACGACTGAAGCTTTCTTT. Residues: CAGQRQETTEAFF.

The chain links TRBV28 to TRBJ1-2; no reliable D call. Germline V lookup: CDR1 MDHEN, CDR2 SYDVKM. The CDR3 length is 16 residues. V dropped 7 bases and J dropped 0 bases, with 18 bases sitting between them. Written as DNA, the CDR3 is TGTGCCAGCACCACCCTCCCTACAGAAGCTAACTATGGCTACACCTTC. Translated, it gives CASTTLPTEANYGYTF.

The chain recombines TRBV18 with TRBJ1-5; no clear D. Per germline, CDR1 KGHSH and CDR2 LQKENI. The CDR3 covers 14 residues. With 2 bases removed from V and 0 bases from J, the gap between germline ends came to 5 bases. CDR3 sequence reads: CASSPSNSNQPQHF. As DNA, the CDR3 is TGTGCCAGCTCACCAAGCAATAGCAATCAGCCCCAGCATTTT.

V gene TRBV24-1 combines with J gene TRBJ2-5; 8 nucleotides line up with TRBD1. The CDR3 is made up of 15 amino acids. Losses at the gene ends were 9 bases for V and 3 bases for J; bases not matched to a gene: 11. The V gene's germline CDR1 is KGHDR and CDR2 SFDVKD. The CDR3 reads CATSPGQGREETQYF. For the CDR3, the DNA is TGTGCCACCTCCCCCGGACAGGGTAGGGAAGAGACCCAGTACTTC.

The genes are TRBV10-3 and TRBJ2-7; D might be TRBD1 (6 bases). The CDR3 consists of 13 residues. V was clipped by 11 bases and J by 2 bases, with 16 bases between them. CDR1 ENHRY and CDR2 SYGVKD come from the germline V gene. The CDR3 bases are TGTGCCGTCATGGGGGACACTACCTACGAGCAGTACTTC. Translated, it gives CAVMGDTTYEQYF.

The chain joins TRBV5-4 to TRBJ2-7; unclear D gene. The CDR3 loop spans 13 amino acids. CDR1 is SGHNT, CDR2 YYREEE, per germline (reference sequence). The ends were cut back, 1 base at V and 7 bases at J, with 12 bases in the middle. The CDR3 spells CASSLFSVEEQYF. CDR3 DNA sequence: TGTGCCAGCAGCTTGTTCAGCGTCGAAGAGCAGTACTTC.

The chain uses TRBV27 and TRBJ1-5, with 8 bases that match TRBD1. There are 14 residues in the CDR3. Trimming took 6 bases from V and 5 from J; bases not matched to a gene: 6. Looked up from germline, CDR1 is MNHEY and CDR2 is SMNVEV (reference sequence). As DNA, the CDR3 is TGTGCCAGCAGCTTCAGGGGGCATGATCAGCCCCAGCATTTT. It yields the protein CASSFRGHDQPQHF.

The rearrangement links TRBV3-1 (or the pseudogene TRBV3-2) to TRBJ2-3; 9 positions agree with TRBD2. With 8 bases clipped from V and 3 bases from J, the junction kept 6 bases outside the gene matches. Germline loops: CDR1 LGHDT, CDR2 YNNKEL (reference sequence). The CDR3 spans 14 residues. CDR3 region: CASGERGATDTQYF. In DNA, the CDR3 is TGTGCCAGCGGGGAGCGGGGGGCGACAGATACGCAGTATTTT.

This chain uses TRBV7-9 with TRBJ1-2; no clear D gene. Germline-derived CDR1 and CDR2 are SEHNR and FQNEAQ (reference sequence). V was pared by 1 base and J by 3 bases, with 9 bases between. This CDR3 region has 14 residues. This CDR3 reads CASSLVVVHYGYTF. The CDR3 nucleotides read TGTGCCAGCAGCTTAGTAGTGGTTCACTATGGCTACACCTTC.

The chain is built from TRBV7-9 and TRBJ1-4, with 7 nucleotides matching TRBD1. Germline V gene data show CDR1 as SEHNR and CDR2 as FQNEAQ (reference sequence). The J segment lost 8 bases and the V segment lost 0 bases, leaving 6 bases of the junction unmatched. The CDR3 consists of 15 residues. CDR3: CASSLAQGGREKLFF. The CDR3 DNA reads as TGTGCCAGCAGCTTAGCTCAAGGGGGCCGGGAAAAACTGTTTTTT.

The rearrangement links TRBV29-1 to TRBJ1-1; D is undetermined. CDR1 is SQVTM, CDR2 ANQGSEA, per germline. The CDR3 is 13 amino acids. V was shortened by 2 bases and J by 4 bases, with 11 bases between the two germline ends. The CDR3 coding sequence is TGCAGCGTTGAATATCGGGGAGGCACTGAAGCTTTCTTT. Translating it yields CSVEYRGGTEAFF.

CDR3 residues: CASSSTSRTGELFF. The CDR3 DNA follows: TGCGCCAGCAGCTCGACTAGTAGGACCGGGGAGCTGTTTTTT. The chain links TRBV5-1 to TRBJ2-2; D possibly corresponds to TRBD2 (6 bases). The germline V gene encodes CDR1 SGHRS and CDR2 YFSETQ. CDR3 length: 14 amino acids. Trimming left V 3 bases short and J 5 bases short, with 11 bases between.

This chain uses TRBV11-3 with TRBJ2-7; 8 nucleotides agree with TRBD1. Per the germline V gene, CDR1 is SGHNT and CDR2 is YENEEA. V dropped 0 bases and J dropped 3; count of bases not matched to a gene: 4. CDR3 length: 15 residues. The CDR3 coding sequence is TGTGCCAGCAGCTTAGATGGACAGGGTGTCTACGAGCAGTACTTC. Translated, it gives CASSLDGQGVYEQYF.

The CDR3 DNA is TGTGCCAGCAGCGTAGATCGGGAAGAAAAACTGTTTTTT. Translating it yields CASSVDREEKLFF. This chain connects TRBV9 to TRBJ1-4; D remains unclear. Germline V CDR1 and CDR2: SGDLS, YYNGEE. This CDR3 has 13 amino acids. Trimming removed 0 bases from V and 8 bases from J, with 8 bases in between.

The J gene is TRBJ2-4, the V gene TRBV15, with 7 positions matching TRBD1. Germline assignment: CDR1 LNHNV and CDR2 YYDKDF (reference sequence). J gave up 1 base and V 6 bases, and 3 bases lay outside the gene matches. The CDR3 contains 14 residues. CDR3 region: CATSKQGAKNIQYF. CDR3 nucleotides: TGTGCCACCAGTAAACAGGGGGCCAAAAACATTCAGTACTTC. Based on the CDR3 plus reference TRBV15 and TRBJ2-4, the full variable domain is DAMVIQNPRYQVTQFGKPVTLSCSQTLNHNVMYWYQQKSSQAPKLLFHYYDKDFNNEADTPDNFQSRRPNTSFCFLDIRSPGLGDTAMYLCATSKQGAKNIQYFGAGTRLSVL.

The rearrangement joins TRBV10-3 to TRBJ1-2; D might be TRBD1 (5 bases). V lost 3 bases to trimming and J lost 6 bases, with 11 bases between them. Germline-derived CDR1 and CDR2 are ENHRY and SYGVKD. The CDR3 sequence is 13 residues long. The CDR3 bases are TGTGCCATCAGTGATGGAGACAGACATGGCTACACCTTC. Encoded protein: CAISDGDRHGYTF.